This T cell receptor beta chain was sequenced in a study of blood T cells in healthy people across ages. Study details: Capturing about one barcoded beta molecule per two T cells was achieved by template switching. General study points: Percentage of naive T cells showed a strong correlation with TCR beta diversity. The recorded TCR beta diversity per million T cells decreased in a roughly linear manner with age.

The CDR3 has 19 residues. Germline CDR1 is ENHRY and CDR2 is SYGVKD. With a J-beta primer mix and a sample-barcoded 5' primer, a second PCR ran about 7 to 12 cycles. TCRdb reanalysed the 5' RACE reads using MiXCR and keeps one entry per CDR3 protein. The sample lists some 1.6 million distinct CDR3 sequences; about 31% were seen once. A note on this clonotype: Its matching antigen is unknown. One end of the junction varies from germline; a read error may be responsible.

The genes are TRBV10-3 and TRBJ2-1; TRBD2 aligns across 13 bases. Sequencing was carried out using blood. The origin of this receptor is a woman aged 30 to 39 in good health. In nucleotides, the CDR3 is TGTGCCATCAGTGGAATGGGAACTAGCGGGAGGGCCTCCTGCAATGAGCAGTTCTTC. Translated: CAISGMGTSGRASCNEQFF.